A single sample is the source of the 30 T cell receptor beta chains below, sequenced in a study of long-term antiretroviral therapy in people with HIV (dated by TCRdb to between 2020 and 2023). The immunoSEQ hsTCRB v3.0 assay was used at survey level resolution to sequence the TRB variable region. The source is immuneACCESS, and TCRdb retained only in-frame sequences with V and J called. Part of the clones is not carried over; for the studies checked, unresolved V genes explain less than half of this, and the remainder is unexplained. This sample has about 24,000 clones in its table, and approximately 80% of those were observed once. About a sixth of the sample is held by the ten biggest clonotypes. The material was unsorted PBMCs, obtained at the start of antiretroviral therapy, before treatment. The origin of the receptors is a woman between 18 and 29 years old with HIV.

This clone was counted a single time. The chain uses TRBV5-1 and TRBJ2-1; 8 bases are shared with TRBD2. Germline V gene data show CDR1 as SGHRS and CDR2 as YFSETQ. The junction had 4 bases not matched to a gene; V was cut back by 0 bases and J by 2 bases. The length of the CDR3 is 16 residues. In nucleotides, the CDR3 is TGCGCCAGCAGCTTGGGGCGGGAGGTCCCCTACAATGAGCAGTTCTTC. Translating gives CASSLGREVPYNEQFF. Supplemented by reference TRBV5-1 and TRBJ2-1, the full variable domain reads KAGVTQTPRYLIKTRGQQVTLSCSPISGHRSVSWYQQTPGQGLQFLFEYFSETQRNKGNFPGRFSGRQFSNSRSEMNVSTLELGDSALYLCASSLGREVPYNEQFFGPGTRLTVL.

The chain combines TRBV4-2 with TRBJ2-6; D might be TRBD1 (5 bases). The V and J ends lost 1 base and 1 base respectively, with 5 bases between them. This CDR3 is built from 15 residues. The germline gives CDR1 LGHNA, CDR2 YNFKEQ. CDR3 nucleotides: TGTGCCAGCAGCCAAGCAGGGTCTGGGGCCAACGTCCTGACTTTC. Translating gives CASSQAGSGANVLTF.

The CDR3 loop is CSVGAGGYGYTF. CDR3 DNA: TGCAGCGTTGGGGCAGGGGGCTATGGCTACACCTTC. The V and J genes are TRBV29-1 and TRBJ1-2, with 7 positions matching TRBD1. Germline CDR1 reads SQVTM; CDR2 reads ANQGSEA. This CDR3 comprises 12 residues. Trimming removed 4 bases from V and 4 bases from J; junction bases left unmatched: 3. Combining the CDR3 with reference TRBV29-1 and TRBJ1-2 gives the whole variable domain SAVISQKPSRDICQRGTSLTIQCQVDSQVTMMFWYRQQPGQSLTLIATANQGSEATYESGFVIDKFPISRPNLTFSTLTVSNMSPEDSSIYLCSVGAGGYGYTFGSGTRLTVV.

V usage is TRBV13 and J usage is TRBJ1-2; D is possibly TRBD1 (5 bases). The CDR3 has 16 residues. Trimming pared 0 bases from V and 5 bases from J, leaving 16 bases between. The germline V gene encodes CDR1 PRHDT and CDR2 FYEKMQ (reference sequence). The DNA for the CDR3 is TGTGCCAGCAGCTTAGGCCTGGACATGGGGGGGTATGGCTACACCTTC. Translating it yields CASSLGLDMGGYGYTF.

The chain combines TRBV28 with TRBJ2-7; 9 nucleotides agree with TRBD2. CDR3 size: 15 residues. Per germline, CDR1 MDHEN and CDR2 SYDVKM. The J segment lost 3 bases and the V segment lost 5 bases, leaving 8 bases of the junction unmatched. CDR3 in DNA: TGTGCCAGCAGTCCTTCGACTAGCGGATACTACGAGCAGTACTTC. It specifies CASSPSTSGYYEQYF.

The J gene is TRBJ2-5, the V gene TRBV7-9; 11 bases align to TRBD2. This CDR3 spans 15 amino acids. The trim removed 0 bases at V and 5 bases at J, leaving 2 bases unmatched. Germline CDR1 is SEHNR and CDR2 is FQNEAQ (reference sequence). CDR3 loop: CASSLAPSGRETQYF. The CDR3, as DNA: TGTGCCAGCAGCTTAGCTCCTAGCGGGAGGGAGACCCAGTACTTC.

The rearrangement uses TRBV9 and TRBJ1-2, with TRBD1 matching over 8 bases. Germline CDR1 reads SGDLS; CDR2 reads YYNGEE. V was clipped by 3 bases and J by 10 bases; unmatched bases: 11. The CDR3 is made up of 14 amino acids. The CDR3, as DNA: TGTGCCAGCAGCGAGACCCGTGACAGGGGCCCCTACACCTTC. Its protein is CASSETRDRGPYTF. Full variable domain (rest looked up from reference TRBV9 and TRBJ1-2): DSGVTQTPKHLITATGQRVTLRCSPRSGDLSVYWYQQSLDQGLQFLIQYYNGEERAKGNILERFSAQQFPDLHSELNLSSLELGDSALYFCASSETRDRGPYTFGSGTRLTVV.

The CDR3, as DNA: TGTGCCAGCAGCTTGGAGGGAAACTACGAGCAGTACTTC. It is translated as CASSLEGNYEQYF. The V and J genes are TRBV5-5 and TRBJ2-7; D unresolved. V was cut by 0 bases and J by 3 bases, with 7 bases left in between. CDR3 size: 13 residues. The germline V gene has CDR1 SGHKS and CDR2 YYEKEE (reference sequence).

The genes are TRBV28 and TRBJ2-5; 9 bases map to TRBD2. The trim removed 6 bases at V and 5 bases at J, leaving 4 bases unmatched. CDR1 is MDHEN, CDR2 SYDVKM, per germline. The CDR3 covers 13 residues. CDR3 DNA sequence: TGTGCCAGCAGAGCTGGACTAGCGGAGACCCAGTACTTC. It specifies CASRAGLAETQYF.

This clone has more than one count but fewer than ten. The chain uses TRBV6-5 and TRBJ2-2; D possibly corresponds to TRBD1 (6 bases). Germline assignment: CDR1 MNHEY and CDR2 SVGAGI. This CDR3 contains 13 residues. Trimming removed 5 bases at V and 6 bases at J, with 10 bases between. The CDR3 reads CASSKTGPGELFF. The CDR3 DNA reads as TGTGCCAGCAGTAAAACAGGGCCCGGGGAGCTGTTTTTT.

The J gene is TRBJ2-7, the V gene TRBV23-1; 7 bases align to TRBD1. TRBV23-1 has ORF status, its function being uncertain. CDR3 length: 19 residues. The V and J ends lost 8 bases and 6 bases, in that order; junction bases with no gene match: 28. The CDR3 DNA reads TGCGCCAGCCATATCCGGGGACAGTCATTTTTCTCCCCATATATCGAGCAGTACTTC. This translates into CASHIRGQSFFSPYIEQYF.

The chain links TRBV28 to TRBJ2-1; D is unclear. The CDR3 is 12 amino acids. Germline CDR1 MDHEN, CDR2 SYDVKM. Trimming pared 7 bases from V and 1 base from J, leaving 5 bases between. CDR3 loop: CASTASYNEQFF. The CDR3 coding sequence is TGTGCCAGCACCGCTTCCTACAATGAGCAGTTCTTC.

V usage is TRBV2 and J usage is TRBJ1-1, with D perhaps matching TRBD1 (6 bases). Deletions cut 5 bases from V and 4 bases from J, with 11 bases between. Germline V gene lookup returns CDR1 SNHLY and CDR2 FYNNEI. The CDR3 sequence is 13 residues long. The CDR3 sequence is CASSTEGGTEAFF. The DNA for the CDR3 is TGTGCCAGCAGTACCGAAGGGGGCACTGAAGCTTTCTTT.

The V and J genes are TRBV7-3 and TRBJ1-2, with a tentative D call TRBD1 (6 bases). The CDR3 sequence is 14 residues long. Germline V gives CDR1 SGHTA, CDR2 FQGTGA. Trimming took off 5 bases at V and 7 bases at J, with 17 bases between the two ends. The CDR3 reads CASSMTLQGSGYTF. Written as DNA, the CDR3 is TGTGCCAGCAGCATGACGCTACAGGGATCTGGCTACACCTTC. Combining the CDR3 with reference TRBV7-3 and TRBJ1-2 gives the whole variable domain GAGVSQTPSNKVTEKGKYVELRCDPISGHTALYWYRQSLGQGPEFLIYFQGTGAADDSGLPNDRFFAVRPEGSVSTLKIQRTERGDSAVYLCASSMTLQGSGYTFGSGTRLTVV.

This chain connects TRBV6-5 to TRBJ2-5, with D possibly being TRBD2 (5 bases). The germline CDR1 and CDR2 sequences are MNHEY and SVGAGI. V was shortened by 4 bases and J by 1 base, with 16 bases between the two germline ends. The CDR3 totals 16 residues. The CDR3 reads CASSSPRGPSQETQYF. The CDR3 coding sequence is TGTGCCAGCAGTTCTCCACGCGGGCCGAGCCAAGAGACCCAGTACTTC.

The chain links TRBV5-3 to TRBJ1-2; D gene ambiguous. TRBV5-3 is an open reading frame whose function is uncertain. CDR3 length equals 12 residues. The V end was cut by 4 bases, the J end by 6 bases, with 10 bases between. CDR3 protein: CARSQDNHGYTF. As DNA, the CDR3 is TGTGCCAGAAGCCAAGACAACCATGGCTACACCTTC.

This rearrangement joins TRBV28 to TRBJ2-7, with 7 bases identical to TRBD2. Germline V gene data show CDR1 as MDHEN and CDR2 as SYDVKM. J lost 5 bases, V lost 8 bases, and 6 bases had no gene match. There are 12 residues in the CDR3. The CDR3: CASGLVTHEQYF. CDR3 nucleotide sequence: TGTGCCAGCGGACTAGTAACCCACGAGCAGTACTTC.

CDR3 amino acids: CASSSDRAQETQYF. CDR3 bases: TGTGCCAGCAGCTCGGACAGGGCTCAAGAGACCCAGTACTTC. The V and J genes are TRBV13 and TRBJ2-5, with 8 bases identical to TRBD1. CDR1 and CDR2 from the germline V gene are PRHDT and FYEKMQ (reference sequence). J lost 2 bases, V lost 4 bases, and 3 bases had no gene match. There are 14 residues in the CDR3.

The chain combines TRBV15 with TRBJ2-3; a possible D gene is TRBD1 (5 bases). The V gene's germline CDR1 is LNHNV and CDR2 YYDKDF (reference sequence). Trimming took off 1 base at V and 4 bases at J, with 15 bases between the two ends. CDR3 length equals 16 residues. The CDR3 sequence is CATSRGRAVGSDTQYF. The CDR3 DNA follows: TGTGCCACCAGCAGAGGCAGGGCGGTCGGTTCAGATACGCAGTATTTT.

V gene TRBV6-5 combines with J gene TRBJ1-4; TRBD1 matches at 8 bases. The CDR3 extends over 14 amino acids. V lost 6 bases and J lost 8; bases outside the gene matches: 8. Germline V CDR1 and CDR2: MNHEY, SVGAGI. DNA for the CDR3: TGTGCCAGCAGCCAGACAGGGGCGGGCGAAAAACTGTTTTTT. Residues: CASSQTGAGEKLFF.

This chain uses TRBV7-2 with TRBJ1-1; no definite D call. The germline V gene encodes CDR1 SGHTA and CDR2 FQGNSA. V was pared by 2 bases and J by 11 bases, with 15 bases between. The CDR3 totals 13 residues. The CDR3 sequence: CASSLNIKGMAFF. The CDR3 bases are TGTGCCAGCAGCTTAAATATTAAGGGAATGGCTTTCTTT.

This clone was detected once. The genes are TRBV5-6 and TRBJ1-4; D unclear. Trimming left V 1 base short and J 2 bases short, with 12 bases between. CDR3 length equals 16 residues. The V gene's germline CDR1 is SGHDT and CDR2 YYEEEE. The CDR3 DNA sequence: TGTGCCAGCAGCTTGTTTGACGGTATGACTAATGAAAAACTGTTTTTT. Translated, it gives CASSLFDGMTNEKLFF.

The CDR3 is CASSLANDNEQFF. The CDR3 DNA is TGTGCCAGCAGCTTAGCAAATGACAATGAGCAGTTCTTC. The chain combines TRBV7-9 with TRBJ2-1; D is unresolved. The CDR3 totals 13 residues. Deletions cut 0 bases from V and 5 bases from J, with 5 bases between. CDR1 is SEHNR, CDR2 FQNEAQ, per germline (reference sequence).

CDR3 sequence (DNA): TGTGCCAGCAGTCCCTCGAGGGAGGACGAGCAGTACTTC. This encodes CASSPSREDEQYF. The rearrangement links TRBV28 to TRBJ2-7; weak D call: TRBD2 (6 bases). Germline V gene sequence: CDR1 MDHEN, CDR2 SYDVKM. V was shortened by 5 bases and J by 5 bases, with 13 bases between the two germline ends. The CDR3 covers 13 residues.

V and J are TRBV28 and TRBJ1-4; D is unclear. V shed 3 bases and J shed 0 bases, with 8 bases lying between them. The germline CDR1 and CDR2 sequences are MDHEN and SYDVKM. The CDR3 consists of 15 residues. The CDR3 loop reads CASSFYVATNEKLFF. CDR3 in DNA: TGTGCCAGCAGTTTCTATGTCGCAACTAATGAAAAACTGTTTTTT. The full variable domain, completed using reference TRBV28 and TRBJ1-4, is DVKVTQSSRYLVKRTGEKVFLECVQDMDHENMFWYRQDPGLGLRLIYFSYDVKMKEKGDIPEGYSVSREKKERFSLILESASTNQTSMYLCASSFYVATNEKLFFGSGTQLSVL.

The rearrangement links TRBV19 to TRBJ2-3, with no clear D. The V end lost 7 bases, the J end lost 2 bases, and 10 bases lay between the germline ends. Germline assignment: CDR1 LNHDA and CDR2 SQIVND (reference sequence). This CDR3 has 13 residues. CDR3 residues: CASKRLSTDTQYF. As DNA, the CDR3 is TGTGCCAGTAAGAGACTCTCCACAGATACGCAGTATTTT.

V gene TRBV5-1 combines with J gene TRBJ2-4; no clear D gene. The V and J ends lost 3 bases and 7 bases respectively, with 14 bases between them. This CDR3 spans 14 amino acids. Germline V gene sequence: CDR1 SGHRS, CDR2 YFSETQ. The CDR3 nucleotides read TGCGCCAGCAGCTCCCCTCAGGTAGTGAACATTCAGTACTTC. Its translation is CASSSPQVVNIQYF.

The chain is built from TRBV28 and TRBJ1-3; TRBD1 matches at 7 bases. Looked up from germline, CDR1 is MDHEN and CDR2 is SYDVKM. V shed 5 bases, J shed 0 bases, and the junction held 10 bases outside the gene matches. The CDR3 runs to 17 residues. The CDR3 region is CASSPAGTDPSGNTIYF. CDR3 nucleotide sequence: TGTGCCAGCAGTCCGGCCGGGACAGACCCCTCTGGAAACACCATATATTTT.

V and J are TRBV5-1 and TRBJ2-1, with D uncertain. CDR1 and CDR2 (germline): SGHRS, YFSETQ. Trimming took off 0 bases at V and 3 bases at J, with 16 bases between the two ends. This CDR3 has 17 residues. This chain's CDR3 is CASSLAESSFNYNEQFF. The CDR3 nucleotides are TGCGCCAGCAGCTTGGCGGAAAGTTCGTTCAACTACAATGAGCAGTTCTTC.

V is TRBV6-1 and J is TRBJ1-1; D gene unclear. Trimming left V 5 bases short and J 5 bases short, with 15 bases between. The germline CDR1 and CDR2 sequences are MNHNS and SASEGT. This CDR3 is built from 14 residues. CDR3 nucleotides: TGTGCCAGCAGTTTGTCCCAAATTATGACTGAAGCTTTCTTT. Protein product: CASSLSQIMTEAFF.